This T cell receptor beta chain stems from a study of T cells in Graves' hyperthyroidism and ophthalmopathy. Germline loops: CDR1 SNHLY, CDR2 FYNNEI. The CDR3 totals 15 residues. Trimming removed 5 bases from V and 6 bases from J; junction bases left unmatched: 11. Amplified TCR beta CDR3 regions came from RNA transcripts. Researchers ran a first-round RT-PCR on the TCR CDR3 using the HTBI primer set. TCRdb recomputed calls from the multiplex PCR reads with MiXCR, one row per CDR3 protein. The repertoire holds roughly 570,000 distinct CDR3 sequences, with approximately 14% as singletons. This clonotype showed up many times.

The sample comprised blood. The sequence derives from a woman aged 25 to 45 with Graves' hyperthyroidism. V is TRBV2 and J is TRBJ1-2, with 8 bases identical to TRBD1. The CDR3, as DNA: TGTGCCAGCAGTTTCAGGACAGGGTGGTCGAATGGCTACACCTTC. It encodes CASSFRTGWSNGYTF. Based on the CDR3 plus reference TRBV2 and TRBJ1-2, the full variable domain is EPEVTQTPSHQVTQMGQEVILRCVPISNHLYFYWYRQILGQKVEFLVSFYNNEISEKSEIFDDQFSVERPDGSNFTLKIRSTKLEDSAMYFCASSFRTGWSNGYTFGSGTRLTVV.